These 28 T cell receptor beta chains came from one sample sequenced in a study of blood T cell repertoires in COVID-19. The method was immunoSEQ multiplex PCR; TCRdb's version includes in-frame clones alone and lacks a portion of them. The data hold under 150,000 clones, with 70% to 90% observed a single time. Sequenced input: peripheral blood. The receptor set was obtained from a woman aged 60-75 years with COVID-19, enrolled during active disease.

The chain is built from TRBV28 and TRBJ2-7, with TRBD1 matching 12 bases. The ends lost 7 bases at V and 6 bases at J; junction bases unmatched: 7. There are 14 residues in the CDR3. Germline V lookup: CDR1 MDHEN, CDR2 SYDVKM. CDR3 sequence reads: CASIGDRGRSEQYF. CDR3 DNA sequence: TGTGCCAGCATCGGGGACAGGGGGCGAAGCGAGCAGTACTTC.

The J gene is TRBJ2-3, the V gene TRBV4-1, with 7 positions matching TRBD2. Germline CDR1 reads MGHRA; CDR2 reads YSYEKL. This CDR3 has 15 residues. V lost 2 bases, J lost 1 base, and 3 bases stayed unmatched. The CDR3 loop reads CASSQRTRGTDTQYF. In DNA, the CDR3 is TGCGCCAGCAGCCAAAGGACTAGGGGCACAGATACGCAGTATTTT.

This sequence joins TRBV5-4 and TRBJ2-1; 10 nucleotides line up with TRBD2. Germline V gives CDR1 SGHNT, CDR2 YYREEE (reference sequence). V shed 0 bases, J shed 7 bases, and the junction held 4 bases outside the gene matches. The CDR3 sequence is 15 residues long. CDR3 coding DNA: TGTGCCAGCAGCTTGGACCCTAGCGGGGGAAATGAGCAGTTCTTC. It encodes CASSLDPSGGNEQFF.

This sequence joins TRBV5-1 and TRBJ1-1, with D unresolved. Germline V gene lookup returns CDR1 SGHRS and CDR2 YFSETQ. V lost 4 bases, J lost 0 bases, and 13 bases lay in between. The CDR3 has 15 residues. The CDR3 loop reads CASSMRDTLNTEAFF. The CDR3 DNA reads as TGCGCCAGCAGCATGAGAGACACTCTGAACACTGAAGCTTTCTTT.

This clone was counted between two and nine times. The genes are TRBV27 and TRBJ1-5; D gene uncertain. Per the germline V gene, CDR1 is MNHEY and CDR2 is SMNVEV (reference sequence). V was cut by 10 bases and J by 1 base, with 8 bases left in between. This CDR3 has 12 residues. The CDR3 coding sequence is TGTGCCACCGGACTGAGCAATCAGCCCCAGCATTTT. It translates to CATGLSNQPQHF.

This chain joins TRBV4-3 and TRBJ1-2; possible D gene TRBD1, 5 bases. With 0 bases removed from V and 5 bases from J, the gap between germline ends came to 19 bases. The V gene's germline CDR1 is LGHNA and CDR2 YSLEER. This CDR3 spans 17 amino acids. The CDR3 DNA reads TGCGCCAGCAGCCAAGATTTCGCCGGGGGTTGGGTTTATGGCTACACCTTC. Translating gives CASSQDFAGGWVYGYTF.

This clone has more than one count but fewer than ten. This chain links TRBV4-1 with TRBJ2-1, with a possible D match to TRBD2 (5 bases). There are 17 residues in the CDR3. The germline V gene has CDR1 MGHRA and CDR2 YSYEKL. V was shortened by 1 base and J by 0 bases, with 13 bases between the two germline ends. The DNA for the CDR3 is TGCGCCAGCAGCCAAGGGGCCCGAGGGTACTCCTACAATGAGCAGTTCTTC. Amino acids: CASSQGARGYSYNEQFF.

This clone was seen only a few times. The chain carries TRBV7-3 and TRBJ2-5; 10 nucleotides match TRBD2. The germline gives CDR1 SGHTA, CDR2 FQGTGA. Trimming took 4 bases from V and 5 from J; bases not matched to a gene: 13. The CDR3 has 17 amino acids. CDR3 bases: TGTGCCAGCAGCTCCAACGTAGCGGGGGGCCAATTTGAGACCCAGTACTTC. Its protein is CASSSNVAGGQFETQYF.

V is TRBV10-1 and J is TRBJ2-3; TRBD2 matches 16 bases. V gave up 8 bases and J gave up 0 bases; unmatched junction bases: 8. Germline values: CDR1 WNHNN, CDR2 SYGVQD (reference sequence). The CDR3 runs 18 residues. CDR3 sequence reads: CASFPGLAGGTSTDTQYF. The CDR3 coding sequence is TGCGCCAGCTTCCCGGGACTAGCGGGGGGGACTAGCACAGATACGCAGTATTTT.

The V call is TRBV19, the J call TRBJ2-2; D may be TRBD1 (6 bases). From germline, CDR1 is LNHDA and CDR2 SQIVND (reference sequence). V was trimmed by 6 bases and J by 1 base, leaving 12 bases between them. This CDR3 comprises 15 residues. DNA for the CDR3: TGTGCCAGTAGCCTCCAGGGACAGAACACCGGGGAGCTGTTTTTT. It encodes CASSLQGQNTGELFF.

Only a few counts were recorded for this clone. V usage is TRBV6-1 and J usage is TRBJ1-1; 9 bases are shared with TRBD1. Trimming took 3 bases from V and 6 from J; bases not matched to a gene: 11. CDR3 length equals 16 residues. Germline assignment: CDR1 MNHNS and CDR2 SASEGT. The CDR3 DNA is TGTGCCAGCAGTGAGGGGGACAGGGTAATTTTTCCTGAAGCTTTCTTT. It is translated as CASSEGDRVIFPEAFF.

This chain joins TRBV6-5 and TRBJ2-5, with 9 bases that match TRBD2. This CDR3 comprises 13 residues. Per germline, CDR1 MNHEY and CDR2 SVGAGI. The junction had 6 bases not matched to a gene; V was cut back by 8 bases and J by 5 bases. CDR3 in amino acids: CASWGLAGETQYF. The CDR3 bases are TGTGCCAGCTGGGGACTAGCCGGTGAGACCCAGTACTTC.

The CDR3 region is CASSRQGMSGYTF. For the CDR3, the DNA is TGTGCCAGTAGTCGACAGGGTATGAGTGGCTACACCTTC. The chain couples TRBV19 to TRBJ1-2, with 7 nucleotides matching TRBD1. Germline V gives CDR1 LNHDA, CDR2 SQIVND (reference sequence). The CDR3 is 13 amino acids. The V gene end was trimmed by 5 bases and the J gene end by 7 bases; junction bases not matched to a gene: 7.

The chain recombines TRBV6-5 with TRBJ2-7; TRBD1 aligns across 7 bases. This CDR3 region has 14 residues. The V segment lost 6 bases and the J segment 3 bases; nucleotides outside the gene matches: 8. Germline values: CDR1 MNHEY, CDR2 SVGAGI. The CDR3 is CASSATGVVYEQYF. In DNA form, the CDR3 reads TGTGCCAGCAGCGCCACAGGGGTGGTCTACGAGCAGTACTTC.

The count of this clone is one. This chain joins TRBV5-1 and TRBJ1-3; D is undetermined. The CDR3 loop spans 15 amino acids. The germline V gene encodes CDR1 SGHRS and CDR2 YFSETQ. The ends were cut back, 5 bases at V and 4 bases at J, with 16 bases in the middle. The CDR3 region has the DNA TGCGCCAGCAGTATAGATTGGAGATCCGGAAACACCATATATTTT. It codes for CASSIDWRSGNTIYF.

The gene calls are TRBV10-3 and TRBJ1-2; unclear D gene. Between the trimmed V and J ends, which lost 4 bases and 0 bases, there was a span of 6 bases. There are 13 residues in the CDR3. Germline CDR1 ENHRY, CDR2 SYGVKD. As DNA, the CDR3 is TGTGCCATCAGTGTGTATCCTAACTATGGCTACACCTTC. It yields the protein CAISVYPNYGYTF.

CDR3 sequence reads: CASSLGVLSGNTIYF. Here the CDR3 DNA reads TGCGCCAGCAGCTTGGGTGTCCTCTCTGGAAACACCATATATTTT. The rearrangement links TRBV5-1 to TRBJ1-3, with unresolved D. The V and J ends lost 0 bases and 0 bases respectively, with 7 bases between them. This CDR3 spans 15 amino acids. CDR1 and CDR2 from the germline V gene are SGHRS and YFSETQ.

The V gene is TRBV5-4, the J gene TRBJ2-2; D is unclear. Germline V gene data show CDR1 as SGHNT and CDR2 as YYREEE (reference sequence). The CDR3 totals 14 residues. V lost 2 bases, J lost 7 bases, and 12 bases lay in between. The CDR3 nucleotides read TGTGCCAGCAGCTTTTACCCAACCAGCGGGGAGCTGTTTTTT. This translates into CASSFYPTSGELFF.

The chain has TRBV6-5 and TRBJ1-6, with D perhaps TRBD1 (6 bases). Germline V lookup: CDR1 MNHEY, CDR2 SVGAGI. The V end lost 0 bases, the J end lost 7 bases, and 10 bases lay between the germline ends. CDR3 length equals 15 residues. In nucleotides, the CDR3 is TGTGCCAGCAGTTACTCGAAGGGGGTAAATTCACCCCTCCACTTT. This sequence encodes CASSYSKGVNSPLHF.

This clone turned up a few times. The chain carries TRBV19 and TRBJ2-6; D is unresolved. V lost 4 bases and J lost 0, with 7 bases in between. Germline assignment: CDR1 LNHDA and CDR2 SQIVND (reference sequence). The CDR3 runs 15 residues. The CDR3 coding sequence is TGTGCCAGTAGTAGATCCGGCTCTGGGGCCAACGTCCTGACTTTC. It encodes CASSRSGSGANVLTF.

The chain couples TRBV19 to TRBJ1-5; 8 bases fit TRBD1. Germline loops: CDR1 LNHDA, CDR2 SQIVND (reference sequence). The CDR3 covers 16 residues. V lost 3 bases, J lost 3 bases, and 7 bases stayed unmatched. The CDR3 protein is CASSISGQGANQPQHF. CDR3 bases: TGTGCCAGTAGTATCTCGGGGCAGGGGGCCAATCAGCCCCAGCATTTT. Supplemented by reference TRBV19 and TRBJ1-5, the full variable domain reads DGGITQSPKYLFRKEGQNVTLSCEQNLNHDAMYWYRQDPGQGLRLIYYSQIVNDFQKGDIAEGYSVSREKKESFPLTVTSAQKNPTAFYLCASSISGQGANQPQHFGDGTRLSIL.

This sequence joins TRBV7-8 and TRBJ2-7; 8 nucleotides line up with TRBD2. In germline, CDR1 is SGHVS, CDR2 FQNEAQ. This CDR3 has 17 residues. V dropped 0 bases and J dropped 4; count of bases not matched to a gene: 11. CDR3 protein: CASSLAAAGGKQYEQYF. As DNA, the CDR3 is TGTGCCAGCAGCTTAGCTGCCGCGGGGGGAAAGCAATACGAGCAGTACTTC.

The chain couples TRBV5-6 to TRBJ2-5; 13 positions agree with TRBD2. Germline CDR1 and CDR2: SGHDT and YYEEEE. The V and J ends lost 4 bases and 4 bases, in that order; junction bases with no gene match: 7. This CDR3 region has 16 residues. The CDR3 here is CASSPIRTSGGETQYF. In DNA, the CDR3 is TGTGCCAGCAGCCCTATTAGGACTAGCGGGGGAGAGACCCAGTACTTC.

The CDR3 DNA sequence: TGTGCCAGCAGGGTGGGGGGGCCTCGAGAGACCCAGTACTTC. Residues: CASRVGGPRETQYF. The chain is built from TRBV2 and TRBJ2-5, with D possibly matching TRBD2 (7 bases). V was pared by 6 bases and J by 4 bases, with 15 bases between. CDR1 is SNHLY and CDR2 is FYNNEI in the germline V gene. CDR3 length: 14 residues. Full variable domain (outside the CDR3, taken from reference TRBV2 and TRBJ2-5): EPEVTQTPSHQVTQMGQEVILRCVPISNHLYFYWYRQILGQKVEFLVSFYNNEISEKSEIFDDQFSVERPDGSNFTLKIRSTKLEDSAMYFCASRVGGPRETQYFGPGTRLLVL.

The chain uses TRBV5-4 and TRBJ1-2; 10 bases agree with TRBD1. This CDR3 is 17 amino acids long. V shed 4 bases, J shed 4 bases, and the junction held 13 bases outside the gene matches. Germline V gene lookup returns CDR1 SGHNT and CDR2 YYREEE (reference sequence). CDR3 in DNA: TGTGCCAGCAGCAAGGAGGTGACAGGGGGCGGTGGCTATGGCTACACCTTC. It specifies CASSKEVTGGGGYGYTF. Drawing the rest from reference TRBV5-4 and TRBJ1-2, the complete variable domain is ETGVTQSPTHLIKTRGQQVTLRCSSQSGHNTVSWYQQALGQGPQFIFQYYREEENGRGNFPPRFSGLQFPNYSSELNVNALELDDSALYLCASSKEVTGGGGYGYTFGSGTRLTVV.

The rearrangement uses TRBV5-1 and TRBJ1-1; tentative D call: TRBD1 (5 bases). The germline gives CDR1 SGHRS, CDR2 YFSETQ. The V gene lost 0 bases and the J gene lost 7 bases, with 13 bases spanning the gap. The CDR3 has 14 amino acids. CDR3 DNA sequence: TGCGCCAGCAGCTTGGGTCTGTCGGGGGATGAAGCTTTCTTT. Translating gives CASSLGLSGDEAFF.

DNA for the CDR3: TGTGCCAGCAGTTTACCTGGGAGGACTGAAGCTTTCTTT. Its translation is CASSLPGRTEAFF. V usage is TRBV28 and J usage is TRBJ1-1, with D unresolved. Trimming removed 2 bases at V and 5 bases at J, with 9 bases between. The CDR3 loop spans 13 amino acids. Germline V gene lookup returns CDR1 MDHEN and CDR2 SYDVKM.

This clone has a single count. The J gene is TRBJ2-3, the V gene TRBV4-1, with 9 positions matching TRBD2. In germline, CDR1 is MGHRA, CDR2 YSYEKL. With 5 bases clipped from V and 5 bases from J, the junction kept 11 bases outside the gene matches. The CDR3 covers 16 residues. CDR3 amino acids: CASSSTWRGGRDTQYF. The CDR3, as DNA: TGCGCCAGCAGCTCGACTTGGCGGGGGGGCCGAGATACGCAGTATTTT.